This is a list of T cell receptor beta chains from one sample in a study of blood T cells in healthy people across ages. One entry per CDR3 protein results from TCRdb running MiXCR on the 5' RACE reads. Among around 800,000 distinct CDR3 sequences listed, roughly 26% were seen once. This same sample was also taken into another study, of T cells of mothers and their children.

Sample: blood. The receptor set was obtained from a boy aged 5-17 years in good health. Each CDR3 is given with its conserved first and last residue. Each record gives: clone size, J gene, V gene, D gene, CDR3 length, CDR3 protein, CDR3 DNA. The D gene is left open where the match is weak. Size values are once, few and many counts, or a class for expanded clones, and some rows have none.

. TRBJ1-1 TRBV24-1 . 13 CATLPSGTAEAFF TGTGCCACCTTGCCTTCAGGGACCGCTGAAGCTTTCTTT
few TRBJ2-1 TRBV5-6 TRBD2 16 CASSPEPGGNYNEQFF TGTGCCAGCAGCCCGGAACCGGGGGGGAATTACAATGAGCAGTTCTTC
. TRBJ1-3 TRBV29-1 . 14 CSVFDTGLTNTIYF TGCAGCGTCTTCGACACCGGACTGACAAACACCATATATTTT
. TRBJ1-2 TRBV6-5 TRBD1 16 CASSYLRQGGLWGYTF TGTGCCAGCAGTTACCTCAGACAGGGAGGACTTTGGGGCTACACCTTC
many TRBJ2-7 TRBV20-1 . 13 CSASDGEPYEQYF TGCAGTGCTAGTGACGGGGAACCCTACGAGCAGTACTTC
few TRBJ2-4 TRBV12-3/TRBV12-4 TRBD1 17 CASSTWTGVGSKNIQYF TGTGCCAGCAGTACCTGGACAGGGGTTGGATCCAAAAACATTCAGTACTTC
few TRBJ2-3 TRBV29-1 . 14 CSVAGFLAGDTQYF TGCAGCGTTGCCGGCTTTTTGGCGGGCGATACGCAGTATTTT
. TRBJ1-2 TRBV28 . 13 CASSGGGTRGYTF TGTGCCAGCAGTGGGGGGGGGACTCGTGGCTACACCTTC
. TRBJ2-1 TRBV25-1 TRBD1 14 CASSWGTGGAEQFF TGTGCCAGCAGTTGGGGGACAGGGGGCGCCGAGCAGTTCTTC
few TRBJ2-7 TRBV2 TRBD2 13 CAIPAGGTYEQYF TGTGCCATACCAGCGGGGGGGACCTACGAGCAGTACTTC
. TRBJ2-7 TRBV11-1 . 14 CASSPSGQAYEQYF TGTGCCAGCAGTCCCTCGGGGCAGGCCTACGAGCAGTACTTC
. TRBJ2-1 TRBV6-5 . 14 CASYRGGLYNEQFF TGTGCCAGCTACAGGGGGGGCCTTTACAATGAGCAGTTCTTC
few TRBJ1-2 TRBV5-1 . 15 CASSLERTVLYGYTF TGCGCCAGCAGCTTGGAACGGACAGTCCTCTATGGCTACACCTTC
. TRBJ1-1 TRBV19 . 13 CASSLRAAHEAFF TGTGCCAGTAGCCTTCGGGCAGCTCATGAAGCTTTCTTT
. TRBJ1-3 TRBV6-1 TRBD1 16 CASTVTGGLSGNTIYF TGTGCCAGCACCGTAACAGGGGGCCTCTCTGGAAACACCATATATTTT
. TRBJ2-2 TRBV20-1 . 15 CSAPGGDRATGELFF TGCAGTGCTCCGGGAGGGGACAGGGCCACCGGGGAGCTGTTTTTT
few TRBJ2-3 TRBV7-2 TRBD2 16 CASSFSGLAGIYTQYF TGTGCCAGCAGCTTTTCTGGACTAGCGGGGATTTATACGCAGTATTTT
many TRBJ1-4 TRBV29-1 . 12 CSVRAPNEKLFF TGCAGCGTGAGGGCTCCAAATGAAAAACTGTTTTTT
few TRBJ1-4 TRBV6-6 . 14 CASSPERGGEKLFF TGTGCCAGCAGTCCCGAGAGGGGAGGGGAAAAACTGTTTTTT
few TRBJ2-2 TRBV5-4 TRBD1 17 CASSPNPGGENTGELFF TGTGCCAGCAGCCCGAACCCAGGGGGCGAGAACACCGGGGAGCTGTTTTTT
few TRBJ2-2 TRBV27 . 13 CASGGGSAGELFF TGTGCCAGCGGCGGGGGCTCGGCCGGGGAGCTGTTTTTT
. TRBJ2-6 TRBV14 TRBD1 18 CASSQGGQGGSGANVLTF TGTGCCAGCAGCCAAGGTGGACAGGGAGGATCTGGGGCCAACGTCCTGACTTTC
. TRBJ2-2 TRBV21-1 . 16 CASSKARGRETGELFF TGTGCCAGCAGCAAAGCGAGGGGGCGGGAAACCGGGGAGCTGTTTTTT
few TRBJ1-3 TRBV12-3/TRBV12-4 TRBD1 19 CASSSRGRGLSGDGNTIYF TGTGCCAGCAGTTCGCGGGGCAGGGGGCTTTCTGGGGACGGAAACACCATATATTTT
. TRBJ2-7 TRBV29-1 . 13 CSVVVGDSYEQYF TGCAGCGTTGTCGTAGGGGACTCCTACGAGCAGTACTTC
. TRBJ2-1 TRBV11-2 TRBD1 14 CASSSRPTGDEQFF TGTGCCAGCAGCAGCCGGCCTACAGGGGATGAGCAGTTCTTC
. TRBJ1-6 TRBV20-1 . 14 CSARGGPPDSPLHF TGCAGTGCTAGAGGCGGACCCCCGGACTCACCCCTCCACTTT
few TRBJ1-6 TRBV3-1 . 15 CASSQDLGRESPLHF TGTGCCAGCAGCCAAGATCTCGGCAGGGAATCACCCCTCCACTTT
few TRBJ2-5 TRBV20-1 . 12 CSAGGFDETQYF TGCAGTGCTGGAGGGTTCGATGAGACCCAGTACTTC
. TRBJ2-3 TRBV27 . 13 CASSHYSTDTQYF TGTGCCAGCAGTCACTACAGCACAGATACGCAGTATTTT
. TRBJ2-6 TRBV20-1 . 14 CSAGKASGANVLTF TGCAGTGCCGGGAAAGCCTCTGGGGCCAACGTCCTGACTTTC
few TRBJ1-2 TRBV5-6 TRBD1 14 CASSPDPGGYGYTF TGTGCCAGCAGCCCGGACCCAGGGGGCTATGGCTACACCTTC
. TRBJ2-7 TRBV7-9 . 11 CASSLNNEQYF TGTGCCAGCAGCTTAAATAACGAGCAGTACTTC
. TRBJ2-5 TRBV4-2 TRBD2 16 CASSQEAASGVRTQYF TGTGCCAGCAGCCAAGAGGCAGCTAGCGGGGTCCGGACCCAGTACTTC
few TRBJ1-4 TRBV5-1 TRBD1 16 CASSSNIGQGNEKLFF TGCGCCAGCAGCTCGAATATCGGACAGGGAAATGAAAAACTGTTTTTT
. TRBJ2-7 TRBV5-1 . 15 CASRPGDTRSYEQYF TGCGCCAGCAGACCAGGGGATACCCGCTCCTACGAGCAGTACTTC
. TRBJ2-5 TRBV4-1 . 16 CASSQIRGPTPETQYF TGCGCCAGCAGTCAAATTCGGGGTCCTACCCCAGAGACCCAGTACTTC
few TRBJ2-7 TRBV9 . 14 CASSVEPQTYEQYF TGTGCCAGCAGCGTAGAACCGCAGACCTACGAGCAGTACTTC
. TRBJ2-5 TRBV20-1 . 12 CSVGRRGETQYF TGCAGCGTAGGACGACGAGGAGAGACCCAGTACTTC
. TRBJ1-2 TRBV20-1 . 15 CSARDLGRTVDGYTF TGCAGTGCTAGAGATCTTGGAAGGACCGTGGATGGCTACACCTTC
many TRBJ2-7 TRBV7-2 TRBD1 18 CASSYNVRTGFKSYEQYF TGTGCCAGCAGCTACAACGTACGGACAGGGTTTAAGTCCTACGAGCAGTACTTC
many TRBJ2-1 TRBV5-1 . 12 CASSLDGNEQFF TGTGCCAGCAGTTTGGACGGCAATGAGCAGTTCTTC
. TRBJ2-1 TRBV10-3 . 15 CAISEVTLNRDPPYF TGTGCCATCAGTGAGGTAACCCTTAACAGGGATCCCCCCTACTTC
few TRBJ1-1 TRBV28 . 15 CASPPGGQMNTEAFF TGTGCCAGCCCTCCCGGGGGTCAGATGAACACTGAAGCTTTCTTT
. TRBJ2-7 TRBV28 . 17 CASSGESRRGNFGEQYF TGTGCCAGCAGTGGGGAAAGCAGGAGAGGGAACTTCGGCGAGCAGTACTTC
many TRBJ2-1 TRBV7-9 . 12 CASSRPRHEQFF TGTGCCAGCAGTCGACCGAGGCATGAGCAGTTCTTC
. TRBJ2-6 TRBV20-1 TRBD1 13 CSAGGDRASGLTF TGCAGTGCAGGGGGAGACAGGGCCTCCGGCCTGACTTTC
. TRBJ2-5 TRBV6-1 . 13 CASSGSGEETQYF TGTGCCAGCAGTGGGTCCGGGGAGGAGACCCAGTACTTC
. TRBJ2-1 TRBV12-5 TRBD2 20 CASGLVVPFSGGAGYNEQFF TGTGCTAGTGGTTTGGTAGTTCCCTTTAGCGGGGGGGCAGGCTACAATGAGCAGTTCTTC
few TRBJ1-5 TRBV10-3 . 14 CAISPGDGNQPQHF TGTGCCATCAGTCCCGGGGATGGCAATCAGCCCCAGCATTTT
few TRBJ2-7 TRBV5-1 TRBD1 13 CASSILQGYEQYF TGCGCCAGCAGCATCTTACAGGGGTACGAGCAGTACTTC
few TRBJ2-7 TRBV6-6 . 13 CASSYTDIYEQYF TGTGCCAGCAGTTACACGGACATCTACGAGCAGTACTTC
. TRBJ2-1 TRBV10-3 TRBD1 16 CAISESSGGSYNEQFF TGTGCCATCAGTGAGTCTTCAGGGGGCTCCTACAATGAGCAGTTCTTC
. TRBJ1-1 TRBV12-3/TRBV12-4 . 14 CASSGSTGNTEAFF TGTGCCAGCAGTGGGTCGACGGGGAACACTGAAGCTTTCTTT
. TRBJ2-4 TRBV4-1 . 16 CASSRPGRDTQNIQYF TGCGCCAGCAGCCGGCCAGGAAGGGACACTCAAAACATTCAGTACTTC
few TRBJ2-3 TRBV9 . 15 CASSVDGIGTDTQYF TGTGCCAGCAGCGTAGACGGGATAGGCACAGATACGCAGTATTTT
. TRBJ2-5 TRBV20-1 . 14 CSARDTAPKETQYF TGCAGTGCTAGAGATACAGCGCCGAAGGAGACCCAGTACTTC